This T cell receptor beta chain was identified in a study of blood T cell repertoires in COVID-19. The CDR3 is 15 residues long. J was trimmed by 0 bases and V by 8 bases; bases with no gene match: 8. The germline gives CDR1 LGHNT, CDR2 FRNRAP. The data were produced by immunoSEQ multiplex PCR, yet TCRdb's version contains in-frame clones alone and is incomplete. The table includes approximately 490,000 clones, 87% detected once. Clinical histories supplied by participants themselves formed the basis of cohort assignment. The sequencing input was PBMCs or T cells enriched from blood (not recorded which). This clonotype originated in a woman younger than 35 who had recovered from COVID-19. The J gene is TRBJ2-3, the V gene TRBV12-5; 7 positions match TRBD2. The CDR3 DNA is TGTGCTAGTTGGGGGGGACCCCCTAGCACAGATACGCAGTATTTT. Its translation: CASWGGPPSTDTQYF.